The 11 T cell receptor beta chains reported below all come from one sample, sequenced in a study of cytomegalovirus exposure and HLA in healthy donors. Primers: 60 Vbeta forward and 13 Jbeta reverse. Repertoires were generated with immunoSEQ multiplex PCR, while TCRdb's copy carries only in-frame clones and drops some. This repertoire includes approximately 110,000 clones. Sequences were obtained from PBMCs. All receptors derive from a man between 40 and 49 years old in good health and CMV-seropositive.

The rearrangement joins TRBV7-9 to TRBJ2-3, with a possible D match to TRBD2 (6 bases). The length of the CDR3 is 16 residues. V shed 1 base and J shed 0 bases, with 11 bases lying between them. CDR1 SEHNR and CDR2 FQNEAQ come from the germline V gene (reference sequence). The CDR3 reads CASSLVPGASTDTQYF. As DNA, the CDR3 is TGTGCCAGCAGCTTAGTGCCGGGAGCGAGCACAGATACGCAGTATTTT. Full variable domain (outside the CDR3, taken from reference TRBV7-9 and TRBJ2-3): DTGVSQNPRHKITKRGQNVTFRCDPISEHNRLYWYRQTLGQGPEFLTYFQNEAQLEKSRLLSDRFSAERPKGSFSTLEIQRTEQGDSAMYLCASSLVPGASTDTQYFGPGTRLTVL.

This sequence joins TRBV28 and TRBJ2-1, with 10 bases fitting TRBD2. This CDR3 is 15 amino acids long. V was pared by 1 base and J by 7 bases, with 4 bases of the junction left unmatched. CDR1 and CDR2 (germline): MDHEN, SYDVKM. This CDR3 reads CASSLSLAGVNEQFF. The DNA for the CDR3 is TGTGCCAGCAGTTTATCCCTAGCGGGAGTAAATGAGCAGTTCTTC.

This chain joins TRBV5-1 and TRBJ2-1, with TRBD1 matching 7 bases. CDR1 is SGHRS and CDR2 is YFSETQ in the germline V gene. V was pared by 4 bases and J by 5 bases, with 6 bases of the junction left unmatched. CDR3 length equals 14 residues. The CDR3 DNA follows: TGCGCCAGCAGCCCCGGGACAGCAAACAATGAGCAGTTCTTC. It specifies CASSPGTANNEQFF.

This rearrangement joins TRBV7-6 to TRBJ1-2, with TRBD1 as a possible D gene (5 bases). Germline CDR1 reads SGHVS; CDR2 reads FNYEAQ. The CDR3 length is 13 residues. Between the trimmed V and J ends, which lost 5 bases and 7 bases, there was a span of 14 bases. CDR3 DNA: TGTGCCAGCAGCATCGTTCAGGGTGGTGGCTACACCTTC. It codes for CASSIVQGGGYTF.

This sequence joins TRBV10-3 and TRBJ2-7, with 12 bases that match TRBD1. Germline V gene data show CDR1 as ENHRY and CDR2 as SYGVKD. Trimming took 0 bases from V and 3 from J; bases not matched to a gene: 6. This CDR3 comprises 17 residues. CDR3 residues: CAISESLRDRGHYEQYF. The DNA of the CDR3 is TGTGCCATCAGTGAGTCTTTAAGGGACAGGGGGCACTACGAGCAGTACTTC.

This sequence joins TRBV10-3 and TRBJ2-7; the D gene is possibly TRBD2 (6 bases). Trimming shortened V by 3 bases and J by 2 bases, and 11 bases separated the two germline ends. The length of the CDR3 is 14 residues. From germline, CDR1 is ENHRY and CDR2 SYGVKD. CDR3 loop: CAISDRAGPYEQYF. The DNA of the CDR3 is TGTGCCATCAGTGATAGGGCGGGACCCTACGAGCAGTACTTC.

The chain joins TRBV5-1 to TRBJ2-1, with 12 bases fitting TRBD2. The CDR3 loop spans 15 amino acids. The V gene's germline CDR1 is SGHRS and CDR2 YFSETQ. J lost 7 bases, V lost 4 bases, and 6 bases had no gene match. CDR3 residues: CASSTSSGGGNEQFF. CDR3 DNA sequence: TGCGCCAGCAGCACCTCTAGCGGGGGGGGTAATGAGCAGTTCTTC.

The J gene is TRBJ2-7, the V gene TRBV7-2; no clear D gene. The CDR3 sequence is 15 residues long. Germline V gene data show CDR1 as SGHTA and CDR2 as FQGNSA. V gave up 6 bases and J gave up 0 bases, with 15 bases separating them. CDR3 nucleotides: TGTGCCAGCAGTCCCCCGAGCGCGAGCTCCTACGAGCAGTACTTC. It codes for CASSPPSASSYEQYF.

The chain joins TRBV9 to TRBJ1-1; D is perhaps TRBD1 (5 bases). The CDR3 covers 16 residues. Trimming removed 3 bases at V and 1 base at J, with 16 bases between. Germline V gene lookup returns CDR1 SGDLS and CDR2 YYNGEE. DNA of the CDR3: TGTGCCAGCAGCGACCCACCGGGACTACGGAACACTGAAGCTTTCTTT. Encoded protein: CASSDPPGLRNTEAFF.

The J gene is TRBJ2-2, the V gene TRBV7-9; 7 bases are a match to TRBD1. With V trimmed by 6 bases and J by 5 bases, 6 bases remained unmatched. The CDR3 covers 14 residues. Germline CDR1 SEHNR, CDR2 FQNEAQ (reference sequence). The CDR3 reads CASSQTGLTGELFF. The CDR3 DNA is TGTGCCAGCAGTCAGACAGGGTTAACCGGGGAGCTGTTTTTT.

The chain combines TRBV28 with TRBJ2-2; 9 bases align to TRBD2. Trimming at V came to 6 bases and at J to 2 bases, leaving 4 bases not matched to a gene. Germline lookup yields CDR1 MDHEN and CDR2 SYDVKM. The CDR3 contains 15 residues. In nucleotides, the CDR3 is TGTGCCAGCAGGGGCGGGGGGGGTAACACCGGGGAGCTGTTTTTT. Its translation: CASRGGGGNTGELFF.